A single T cell receptor beta chain is shown here with its context. These data belong to a study of control samples from healthy donors and cancer patients. Germline CDR1 SGHRS, CDR2 YFSETQ. CDR3 length: 13 amino acids. V was cut by 0 bases and J by 5 bases, with 6 bases left in between. The method was immunoSEQ multiplex PCR; TCRdb's version includes in-frame clones alone and lacks a portion of them. The table records about 78,000 clones, about 88% of them present only once. Sequenced sample: blood. This sequence was found in a woman aged 55-75 years in good health. V is TRBV5-1 and J is TRBJ2-4; the D is unclear. The CDR3 DNA reads as TGCGCCAGCAGCTTGGGTGGGGAAAACATTCAGTACTTC. The encoded protein is CASSLGGENIQYF.